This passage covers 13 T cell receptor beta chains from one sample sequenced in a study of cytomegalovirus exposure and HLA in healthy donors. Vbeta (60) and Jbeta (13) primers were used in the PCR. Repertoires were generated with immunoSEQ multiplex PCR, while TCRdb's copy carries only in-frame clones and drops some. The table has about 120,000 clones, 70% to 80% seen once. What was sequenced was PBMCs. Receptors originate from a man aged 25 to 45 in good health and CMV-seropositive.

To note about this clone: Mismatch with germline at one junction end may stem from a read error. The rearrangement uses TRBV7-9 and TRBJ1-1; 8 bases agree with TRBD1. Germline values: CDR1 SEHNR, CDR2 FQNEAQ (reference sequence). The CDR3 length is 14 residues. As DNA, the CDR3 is TGTGCCAGCAGCGTAGTACAGGGGGACACTGAAGCTCTCTTT. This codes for CASSVVQGDTEALF.

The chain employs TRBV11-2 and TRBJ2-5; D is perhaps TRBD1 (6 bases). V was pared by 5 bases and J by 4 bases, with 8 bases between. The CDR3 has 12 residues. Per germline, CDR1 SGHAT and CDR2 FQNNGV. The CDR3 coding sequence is TGTGCCAGCAGCAAGGACAGAGAGACCCAGTACTTC. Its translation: CASSKDRETQYF.

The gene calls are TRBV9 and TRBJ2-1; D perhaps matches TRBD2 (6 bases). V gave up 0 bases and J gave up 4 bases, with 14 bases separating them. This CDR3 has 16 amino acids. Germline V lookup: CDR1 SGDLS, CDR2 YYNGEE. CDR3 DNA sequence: TGTGCCAGCAGCGTAGCTGCGCGGGGTACGTACAATGAGCAGTTCTTC. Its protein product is CASSVAARGTYNEQFF. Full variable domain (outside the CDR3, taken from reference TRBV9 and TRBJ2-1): DSGVTQTPKHLITATGQRVTLRCSPRSGDLSVYWYQQSLDQGLQFLIQYYNGEERAKGNILERFSAQQFPDLHSELNLSSLELGDSALYFCASSVAARGTYNEQFFGPGTRLTVL.

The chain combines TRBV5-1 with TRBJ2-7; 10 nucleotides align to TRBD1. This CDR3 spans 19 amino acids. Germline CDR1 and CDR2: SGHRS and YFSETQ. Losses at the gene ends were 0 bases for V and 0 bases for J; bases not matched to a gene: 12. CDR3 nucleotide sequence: TGCGCCAGCAGCTTGGTCCGGGACAGGGGACACCTAAGCTCCTACGAGCAGTACTTC. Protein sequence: CASSLVRDRGHLSSYEQYF.

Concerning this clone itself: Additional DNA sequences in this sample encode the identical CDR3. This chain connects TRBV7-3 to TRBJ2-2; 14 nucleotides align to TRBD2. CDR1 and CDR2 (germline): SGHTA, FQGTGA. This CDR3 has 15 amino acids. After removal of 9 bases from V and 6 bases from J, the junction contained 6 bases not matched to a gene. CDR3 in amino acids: CASNPGLAGAGELFF. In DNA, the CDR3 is TGTGCCAGTAACCCGGGACTAGCGGGAGCCGGGGAGCTGTTTTTT.

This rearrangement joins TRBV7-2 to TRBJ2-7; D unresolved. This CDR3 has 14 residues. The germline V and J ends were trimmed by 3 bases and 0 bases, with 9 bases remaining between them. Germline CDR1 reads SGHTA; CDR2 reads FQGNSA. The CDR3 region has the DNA TGTGCCAGCAGCTTGATGACGGGCTCCTACGAGCAGTACTTC. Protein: CASSLMTGSYEQYF. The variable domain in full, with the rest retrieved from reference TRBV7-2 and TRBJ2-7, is GAGVSQSPSNKVTEKGKDVELRCDPISGHTALYWYRQSLGQGLEFLIYFQGNSAPDKSGLPSDRFSAERTGGSVSTLTIQRTQQEDSAVYLCASSLMTGSYEQYFGPGTRLTVT.

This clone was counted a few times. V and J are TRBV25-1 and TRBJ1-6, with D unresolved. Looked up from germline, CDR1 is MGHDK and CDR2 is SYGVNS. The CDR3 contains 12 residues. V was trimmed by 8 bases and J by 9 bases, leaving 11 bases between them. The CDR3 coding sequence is TGTGCCAGCGGGCTAAGTGGTTCACCCCTCCACTTT. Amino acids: CASGLSGSPLHF.

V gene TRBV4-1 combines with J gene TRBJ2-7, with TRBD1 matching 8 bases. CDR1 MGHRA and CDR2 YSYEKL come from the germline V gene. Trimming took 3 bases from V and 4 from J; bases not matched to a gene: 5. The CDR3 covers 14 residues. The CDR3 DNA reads TGCGCCAGCAGCCATCGCAGGGGGCCTTACGAGCAGTACTTC. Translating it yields CASSHRRGPYEQYF.

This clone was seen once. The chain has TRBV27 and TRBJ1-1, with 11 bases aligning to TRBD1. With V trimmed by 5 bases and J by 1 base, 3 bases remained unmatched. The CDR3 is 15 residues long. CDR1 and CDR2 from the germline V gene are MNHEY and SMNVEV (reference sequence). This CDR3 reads CASSIGTGGNTEAFF. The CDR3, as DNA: TGTGCCAGCAGTATCGGGACAGGGGGGAACACTGAAGCTTTCTTT.

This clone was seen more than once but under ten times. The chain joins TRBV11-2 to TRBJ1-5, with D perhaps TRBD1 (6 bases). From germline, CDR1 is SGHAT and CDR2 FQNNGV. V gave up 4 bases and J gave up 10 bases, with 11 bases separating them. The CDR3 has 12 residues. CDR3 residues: CASSSSGGPQHF. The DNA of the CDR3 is TGTGCCAGCAGCTCATCGGGGGGCCCCCAGCATTTT.

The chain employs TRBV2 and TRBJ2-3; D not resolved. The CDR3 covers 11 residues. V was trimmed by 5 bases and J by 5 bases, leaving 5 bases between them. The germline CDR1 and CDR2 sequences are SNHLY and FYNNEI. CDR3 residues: CASSPQDTQYF. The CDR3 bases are TGTGCCAGCAGTCCCCAAGATACGCAGTATTTT.

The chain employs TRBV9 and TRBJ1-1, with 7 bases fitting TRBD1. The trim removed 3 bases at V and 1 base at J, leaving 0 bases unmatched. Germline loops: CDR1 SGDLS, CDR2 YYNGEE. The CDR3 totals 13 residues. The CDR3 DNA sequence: TGTGCCAGCAGCGGGGACAGGAACACTGAAGCTTTCTTT. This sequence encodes CASSGDRNTEAFF. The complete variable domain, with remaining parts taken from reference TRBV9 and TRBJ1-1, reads DSGVTQTPKHLITATGQRVTLRCSPRSGDLSVYWYQQSLDQGLQFLIQYYNGEERAKGNILERFSAQQFPDLHSELNLSSLELGDSALYFCASSGDRNTEAFFGQGTRLTVV.

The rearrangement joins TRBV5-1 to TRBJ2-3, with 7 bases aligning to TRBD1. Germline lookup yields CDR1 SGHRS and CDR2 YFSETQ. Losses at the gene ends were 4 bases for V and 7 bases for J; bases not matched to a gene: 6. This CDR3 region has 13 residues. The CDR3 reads CASSPGGANTQYF. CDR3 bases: TGCGCCAGCAGCCCAGGGGGTGCGAATACGCAGTATTTT.